The next 14 T cell receptor beta chains were all read from a single sample in a study of regulatory T cells in long-lasting Graves disease. Time point noted: newly diagnosed GD, antithyroid drugs for less than 3 months. Isolated PBMC RNA provided the starting material for the TCR library. Building of the TCR beta libraries involved iRepertoire HTBI primers and Arm-PCR of CDR3 regions. TCRdb re-called the multiplex PCR reads with MiXCR, one entry per CDR3 protein. The sample has about 400,000 distinct CDR3 sequences; 15% to 20% are singletons. The same specimen was also included in a second study, on T cells in Graves' hyperthyroidism and ophthalmopathy.

This specimen consisted of peripheral blood mononuclear cells (PBMCs), obtained at new diagnosis, from a patient treated with antithyroid drugs. Source of these receptors: a woman aged 18-29 years with Graves disease.

This clonotype was seen ten or more times. J is TRBJ2-7 and V is TRBV28, with D unresolved. The CDR3 runs 13 residues. CDR1 and CDR2 (germline): MDHEN, SYDVKM. V lost 8 bases, J lost 5 bases, and 16 bases lay in between. The CDR3 DNA sequence: TGTGCCAGCTCGGTGAGCGCCGGTCACGAGCAGTACTTC. The encoded protein is CASSVSAGHEQYF.

This clonotype was counted at least ten times. The chain couples TRBV3-1 to TRBJ2-4; 7 nucleotides line up with TRBD1. The junction had 3 bases not matched to a gene; V was cut back by 4 bases and J by 0 bases. The CDR3 totals 15 residues. Per the germline V gene, CDR1 is LGHDT and CDR2 is YNNKEL (reference sequence). CDR3 residues: CASSPDRLAKNIQYF. CDR3 bases: TGTGCCAGCAGCCCGGACAGGCTAGCCAAAAACATTCAGTACTTC.

This clonotype was observed many times. The CDR3 loop is CASSFEYHRAFF. The CDR3 coding sequence is TGTGCCAGCAGTTTTGAGTATCACCGCGCTTTCTTT. This chain links TRBV12-3 or TRBV12-4 with TRBJ1-1, with D uncertain. The CDR3 runs to 12 residues. The V end lost 3 bases, the J end lost 11 bases, and 13 bases lay between the germline ends.

The chain recombines TRBV10-3 with TRBJ1-5; D is undetermined. This CDR3 contains 12 residues. The V gene lost 2 bases and the J gene lost 6 bases, with 5 bases spanning the gap. CDR1 is ENHRY and CDR2 is SYGVKD in the germline V gene. The CDR3 region has the DNA TGTGCCATCAGTGAGGGTAGTCAGCCCCAGCATTTT. Translated: CAISEGSQPQHF.

This clonotype was recorded a few times. This chain uses TRBV27 with TRBJ1-2; 9 nucleotides line up with TRBD1. The germline V gene encodes CDR1 MNHEY and CDR2 SMNVEV (reference sequence). The CDR3 contains 14 residues. V lost 1 base and J lost 7; bases outside the gene matches: 4. The CDR3 DNA follows: TGTGCCAGCAGTTTATTACAGGGGGCTGGTGGCTACACCTTC. This translates into CASSLLQGAGGYTF.

Notes on this clonotype: Just one base apart from a much larger clone, this may be a read error. The chain is built from TRBV7-2 and TRBJ2-7, with D unresolved. Trimming took off 3 bases at V and 5 bases at J, with 20 bases between the two ends. CDR3 length: 16 amino acids. Per germline, CDR1 SGHTA and CDR2 FQGNSA. The DNA for the CDR3 is TGTGCCAGCAGCTTGGGTTGGGCTCGTCGGGCCGACGAGCAGTACTTC. It specifies CASSLGWARRADEQYF. The full variable domain, in which reference TRBV7-2 and TRBJ2-7 provide the parts outside the CDR3, is GAGVSQSPSNKVTEKGKDVELRCDPISGHTALYWYRQSLGQGLEFLIYFQGNSAPDKSGLPSDRFSAERTGGSVSTLTIQRTQQEDSAVYLCASSLGWARRADEQYFGPGTRLTVT.

This clonotype was seen at least ten times. This chain connects TRBV10-3 to TRBJ1-1; D ambiguous. Per germline, CDR1 ENHRY and CDR2 SYGVKD. V was cut by 7 bases and J by 4 bases, with 13 bases left in between. CDR3 length: 13 amino acids. CDR3 sequence (DNA): TGTGCCATCAAGGCAGTAGGGAGCACTGAAGCTTTCTTT. Protein product: CAIKAVGSTEAFF.

This clonotype has at least ten counts. The V call is TRBV6-1, the J call TRBJ1-2; D uncertain. This CDR3 has 12 residues. Germline CDR1 is MNHNS and CDR2 is SASEGT. V lost 6 bases and J lost 5, with 10 bases in between. In DNA, the CDR3 is TGTGCCAGCAGGCCGCCGGGGTATGGCTACACCTTC. The encoded protein is CASRPPGYGYTF.

This clonotype was recorded at least ten times. The germline gene is not matched at one end of the junction; a read error may be the cause. The rearrangement joins TRBV5-1 to TRBJ1-1, with a possible D match to TRBD1 (5 bases). Germline assignment: CDR1 SGHRS and CDR2 YFSETQ. The CDR3 is 14 amino acids. The CDR3 nucleotides read TGTGCCAGCAGCTACCGCGGGGGGGACACTGAAGCTTTCTTT. It translates to CASSYRGGDTEAFF.

This clonotype has more than one count but fewer than ten. The rearrangement uses TRBV5-4 and TRBJ2-1; D gene ambiguous. CDR3 size: 17 residues. V lost 4 bases to trimming and J lost 0 bases, with 17 bases between them. CDR1 is SGHNT, CDR2 YYREEE, per germline (reference sequence). CDR3 amino acids: CASSRELARSSYNEQFF. The CDR3 coding sequence is TGTGCCAGCAGCCGCGAATTGGCAAGGAGCTCCTACAATGAGCAGTTCTTC. The full variable domain, its missing parts supplied by reference TRBV5-4 and TRBJ2-1, is ETGVTQSPTHLIKTRGQQVTLRCSSQSGHNTVSWYQQALGQGPQFIFQYYREEENGRGNFPPRFSGLQFPNYSSELNVNALELDDSALYLCASSRELARSSYNEQFFGPGTRLTVL.

A single count supports this clonotype. Only one base separates this from a far larger clonotype, so it likely reflects a read error. The CDR3 loop is CASSSDAGTKYNEQFF. The CDR3 nucleotides read TGTGCCAGCAGCTCGGACGCCGGGACTAAGTACAATGAGCAGTTCTTC. V usage is TRBV7-9 and J usage is TRBJ2-1; 7 bases align to TRBD2. Losses at the gene ends were 4 bases for V and 4 bases for J; bases not matched to a gene: 10. CDR3 length: 16 amino acids. Germline assignment: CDR1 SEHNR and CDR2 FQNEAQ (reference sequence).

This clonotype turned up a few times. This chain joins TRBV4-2 and TRBJ2-1; D is uncertain. CDR3 size: 15 residues. Germline assignment: CDR1 LGHNA and CDR2 YNFKEQ. With 0 bases removed from V and 5 bases from J, the gap between germline ends came to 11 bases. CDR3 sequence (DNA): TGTGCCAGCAGCCAAGACTTAGGAGCAAACAATGAGCAGTTCTTC. Translating it yields CASSQDLGANNEQFF.

The chain couples TRBV12-3 or TRBV12-4 to TRBJ1-5, with D unresolved. Trimming removed 1 base at V and 6 bases at J, with 7 bases between. CDR3 length equals 13 residues. CDR3 DNA sequence: TGTGCCAGCAGTTTAGGTTTGGGTCAGCCCCAGCATTTT. It yields the protein CASSLGLGQPQHF.

Many counts were recorded for this clonotype. The chain joins TRBV12-3 or TRBV12-4 to TRBJ2-7; no reliable D call. With 6 bases removed from V and 2 bases from J, the gap between germline ends came to 8 bases. The CDR3 length is 12 residues. The CDR3 region is CASSPTPYEQYF. The CDR3 DNA is TGTGCCAGCAGCCCGACCCCCTACGAGCAGTACTTC.